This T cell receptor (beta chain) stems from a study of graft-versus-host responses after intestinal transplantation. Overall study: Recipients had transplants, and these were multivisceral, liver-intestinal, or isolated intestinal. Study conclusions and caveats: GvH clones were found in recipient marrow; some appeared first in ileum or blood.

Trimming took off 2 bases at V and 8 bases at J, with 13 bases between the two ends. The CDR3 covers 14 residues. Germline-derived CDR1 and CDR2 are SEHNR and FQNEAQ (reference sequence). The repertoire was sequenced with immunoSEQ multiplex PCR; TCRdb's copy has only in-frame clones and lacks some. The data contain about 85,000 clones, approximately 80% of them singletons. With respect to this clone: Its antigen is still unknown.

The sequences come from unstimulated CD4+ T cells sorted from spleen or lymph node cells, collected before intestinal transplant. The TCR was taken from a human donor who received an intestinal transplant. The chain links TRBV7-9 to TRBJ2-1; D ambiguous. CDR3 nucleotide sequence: TGTGCCAGCAGCTTATATCCTTTCCGAGATGAGCAGTTCTTC. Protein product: CASSLYPFRDEQFF.